These 26 T cell receptor beta chains came from one sample sequenced in a study of blood T cell repertoires in COVID-19. Method: immunoSEQ multiplex PCR; TCRdb's copy keeps in-frame clones and lacks some. The data hold fewer than 250,000 clones, with around four fifths observed a single time. The sample taken for sequencing was peripheral blood. The receptors shown here come from a woman in her sixties or seventies with active or convalescent COVID-19.

The rearrangement uses TRBV7-2 and TRBJ2-1, with 9 bases aligning to TRBD2. This CDR3 comprises 13 residues. Germline V gives CDR1 SGHTA, CDR2 FQGNSA. With V trimmed by 4 bases and J by 6 bases, 1 base remained unmatched. CDR3 sequence: CASSSTSGNEQFF. Here the CDR3 DNA reads TGTGCCAGCAGCTCGACTAGCGGCAATGAGCAGTTCTTC.

The rearrangement joins TRBV2 to TRBJ1-4, with D possibly matching TRBD1 (5 bases). With 3 bases removed from V and 10 bases from J, the gap between germline ends came to 12 bases. The V gene's germline CDR1 is SNHLY and CDR2 FYNNEI. The length of the CDR3 is 13 residues. The CDR3 loop is CASSENQGGKLFF. CDR3 DNA sequence: TGTGCCAGCAGTGAGAACCAGGGTGGAAAACTGTTTTTT. The complete variable domain, with remaining parts taken from reference TRBV2 and TRBJ1-4, reads EPEVTQTPSHQVTQMGQEVILRCVPISNHLYFYWYRQILGQKVEFLVSFYNNEISEKSEIFDDQFSVERPDGSNFTLKIRSTKLEDSAMYFCASSENQGGKLFFGSGTQLSVL.

The chain employs TRBV5-6 and TRBJ2-4; tentatively, D is TRBD1 (7 bases). The CDR3 is 15 amino acids. Germline lookup yields CDR1 SGHDT and CDR2 YYEEEE. V shed 4 bases and J shed 9 bases, with 20 bases lying between them. The CDR3 nucleotides are TGTGCCAGCAGCCCGACGGAGGGGGCGAAGGTCATTCAGTACTTC. It is translated as CASSPTEGAKVIQYF.

This clone turned up a few times. The CDR3 sequence: CASSQLMTVNYGYTF. The DNA of the CDR3 is TGCGCCAGCAGCCAATTAATGACAGTTAACTATGGCTACACCTTC. V and J are TRBV4-1 and TRBJ1-2; tentative D call: TRBD1 (5 bases). The CDR3 is 15 amino acids. Germline CDR1 and CDR2: MGHRA and YSYEKL. V lost 2 bases, J lost 1 base, and 11 bases lay in between.

This clone was seen once. V is TRBV2 and J is TRBJ2-7; D possibly corresponds to TRBD2 (6 bases). Between the trimmed V and J ends, which lost 7 bases and 5 bases, there was a span of 12 bases. Per the germline V gene, CDR1 is SNHLY and CDR2 is FYNNEI. The CDR3 has 12 residues. CDR3 in amino acids: CASNSGVHEQYF. For the CDR3, the DNA is TGTGCCAGCAATTCGGGGGTCCACGAGCAGTACTTC.

The gene calls are TRBV28 and TRBJ2-3; 8 bases fit TRBD1. Germline V gives CDR1 MDHEN, CDR2 SYDVKM. The CDR3 sequence is 15 residues long. Trimming removed 5 bases from V and 1 base from J; junction bases left unmatched: 5. The CDR3 coding sequence is TGTGCCAGCAGTGAGGGACAGGCCCGCACAGATACGCAGTATTTT. It encodes CASSEGQARTDTQYF.

Concerning this clone itself: The junction and the germline gene differ at one end; a read error may be behind it. The genes are TRBV3-1 (or the pseudogene TRBV3-2) and TRBJ1-5; a weak D match, TRBD1 (6 bases). Germline V CDR1 and CDR2: LGHDT, YNNKEL (reference sequence). The CDR3 is 15 residues long. CDR3 nucleotides: TGTGCCAGCAGTCAAGCAGGGGATAGCAATCAGCCCCAGCATTTT. Translation gives CASSQAGDSNQPQHF.

The rearrangement uses TRBV5-4 and TRBJ1-1; 10 nucleotides agree with TRBD1. Per germline, CDR1 SGHNT and CDR2 YYREEE (reference sequence). This CDR3 region has 16 residues. V dropped 4 bases and J dropped 1; count of bases not matched to a gene: 7. The DNA of the CDR3 is TGTGCCAGCAGCCCGCGACAGGGGGCGGCGAACACTGAAGCTTTCTTT. Encoded protein: CASSPRQGAANTEAFF. The whole variable domain, remainder taken from reference TRBV5-4 and TRBJ1-1, is ETGVTQSPTHLIKTRGQQVTLRCSSQSGHNTVSWYQQALGQGPQFIFQYYREEENGRGNFPPRFSGLQFPNYSSELNVNALELDDSALYLCASSPRQGAANTEAFFGQGTRLTVV.

The count of this clone is one. The rearrangement uses TRBV30 and TRBJ2-2, with 7 bases matching TRBD2. Looked up from germline, CDR1 is GTSNPN and CDR2 is SVGIG (reference sequence). V gave up 4 bases and J gave up 1 base; unmatched junction bases: 6. The CDR3 loop spans 15 amino acids. Here the CDR3 reads CAWKVAGLNTGELFF. In DNA form, the CDR3 reads TGTGCCTGGAAGGTAGCGGGCCTGAACACCGGGGAGCTGTTTTTT.

This clone has only one observation. The V gene is TRBV7-8, the J gene TRBJ1-4, with 8 bases lining up with TRBD1. This CDR3 contains 17 residues. J lost 8 bases, V lost 5 bases, and 16 bases had no gene match. Germline-derived CDR1 and CDR2 are SGHVS and FQNEAQ. The CDR3 DNA reads TGTGCCAGCAGCGAGCTCCCCCCTGGACAGGGTGGGGAAAAACTGTTTTTT. Encoded protein: CASSELPPGQGGEKLFF.

The chain carries TRBV29-1 and TRBJ1-2; a possible D gene is TRBD1 (5 bases). The V gene's germline CDR1 is SQVTM and CDR2 ANQGSEA. The CDR3 extends over 16 amino acids. The V and J ends lost 2 bases and 2 bases respectively, with 18 bases between them. CDR3 region: CSVETLGRGLNYGYTF. In DNA, the CDR3 is TGCAGCGTTGAAACGTTGGGGCGGGGTTTGAACTATGGCTACACCTTC.

This CDR3 is CASSLAEGRQETQYF. In DNA form, the CDR3 reads TGTGCCAGCAGCTTGGCGGAGGGGAGGCAAGAGACCCAGTACTTC. The chain carries TRBV5-4 and TRBJ2-5, with a possible D match to TRBD2 (6 bases). Germline V gene lookup returns CDR1 SGHNT and CDR2 YYREEE (reference sequence). V shed 0 bases and J shed 2 bases, with 11 bases lying between them. The CDR3 is made up of 15 amino acids. Full variable domain (remainder filled in from reference TRBV5-4 and TRBJ2-5): ETGVTQSPTHLIKTRGQQVTLRCSSQSGHNTVSWYQQALGQGPQFIFQYYREEENGRGNFPPRFSGLQFPNYSSELNVNALELDDSALYLCASSLAEGRQETQYFGPGTRLLVL.

This rearrangement joins TRBV5-1 to TRBJ2-7, with TRBD2 as a possible D gene (5 bases). The CDR3 is 13 residues long. Germline CDR1 and CDR2: SGHRS and YFSETQ. V lost 7 bases to trimming and J lost 6 bases, with 17 bases between them. Here the CDR3 reads CASAHGEFGEQYF. The CDR3, as DNA: TGCGCCAGCGCACACGGGGAGTTTGGCGAGCAGTACTTC. Looking up the rest from reference TRBV5-1 and TRBJ2-7 gives the full variable domain: KAGVTQTPRYLIKTRGQQVTLSCSPISGHRSVSWYQQTPGQGLQFLFEYFSETQRNKGNFPGRFSGRQFSNSRSEMNVSTLELGDSALYLCASAHGEFGEQYFGPGTRLTVT.

This clone appeared a single time. CDR3: CASSLVRREAFF. The CDR3 nucleotides read TGTGCCAGCAGTTTAGTACGGAGAGAAGCTTTCTTT. This sequence joins TRBV28 and TRBJ1-1; no clear D gene. This CDR3 has 12 amino acids. V lost 2 bases, J lost 8 bases, and 9 bases lay in between. The germline V gene has CDR1 MDHEN and CDR2 SYDVKM.

This clone was observed once. The chain links TRBV6-5 to TRBJ1-1; D call uncertain. V lost 2 bases, J lost 0 bases, and 10 bases lay in between. The germline V gene encodes CDR1 MNHEY and CDR2 SVGAGI. The length of the CDR3 is 15 residues. CDR3 residues: CASSYPGGMNTEAFF. The CDR3 bases are TGTGCCAGCAGTTACCCCGGAGGGATGAACACTGAAGCTTTCTTT.

The chain combines TRBV5-6 with TRBJ1-3, with a tentative D call TRBD1 (5 bases). Germline values: CDR1 SGHDT, CDR2 YYEEEE. The CDR3 contains 15 residues. V was cut by 4 bases and J by 7 bases, with 18 bases left in between. The CDR3 nucleotides read TGTGCCAGCAGCCTCGAGGTGTCGAAGGGGAACACCATATATTTT. Amino acid sequence: CASSLEVSKGNTIYF.

This clone was detected many times. The V gene is TRBV11-2, the J gene TRBJ2-6, with 12 nucleotides matching TRBD1. V was pared by 3 bases and J by 8 bases, with 5 bases of the junction left unmatched. Germline CDR1 and CDR2: SGHAT and FQNNGV. This CDR3 region has 16 residues. The CDR3 sequence is CASSFPGTGGPNVLTF. The CDR3 DNA is TGTGCCAGCAGCTTTCCCGGGACAGGGGGCCCCAACGTCCTGACTTTC.

A note on this clone: Other DNA sequences in this sample translate to the same CDR3. The chain is built from TRBV7-2 and TRBJ2-2; 7 nucleotides align to TRBD1. V gave up 1 base and J gave up 5 bases; unmatched junction bases: 1. CDR3 length equals 14 residues. The germline V gene encodes CDR1 SGHTA and CDR2 FQGNSA. The DNA of the CDR3 is TGTGCCAGCAGCTTAGGACAGGGAACCGGGGAGCTGTTTTTT. This encodes CASSLGQGTGELFF.

This sequence joins TRBV5-4 and TRBJ2-3; D is perhaps TRBD2 (6 bases). Germline V CDR1 and CDR2: SGHNT, YYREEE (reference sequence). The CDR3 sequence is 14 residues long. V dropped 2 bases and J dropped 5 bases, with 12 bases sitting between them. In nucleotides, the CDR3 is TGTGCCAGCAGCTTCCCCGGGAGTATAGATACGCAGTATTTT. Encoded protein: CASSFPGSIDTQYF.

This rearrangement joins TRBV19 to TRBJ1-1; perhaps TRBD1 as D (6 bases). The V gene's germline CDR1 is LNHDA and CDR2 SQIVND (reference sequence). V lost 3 bases to trimming and J lost 6 bases, with 20 bases between them. The CDR3 spans 16 residues. DNA for the CDR3: TGTGCCAGTAGTATCGGAGCGACAGGCGTCGGGGCTGAAGCTTTCTTT. The encoded protein is CASSIGATGVGAEAFF.

This clone came up once. The gene calls are TRBV10-3 and TRBJ2-1; 9 positions match TRBD2. Unmatched junction bases numbered 15, after V lost 8 bases and J lost 7 bases. The germline CDR1 and CDR2 sequences are ENHRY and SYGVKD. This CDR3 contains 16 residues. The CDR3 sequence is CAIGGGREMMKNEQFF. CDR3 nucleotides: TGTGCCATCGGGGGCGGGAGGGAAATGATGAAAAATGAGCAGTTCTTC.

This chain connects TRBV18 to TRBJ2-2, with TRBD2 matching over 14 bases. The V gene's germline CDR1 is KGHSH and CDR2 LQKENI. Unmatched junction bases numbered 2, after V lost 3 bases and J lost 5 bases. The CDR3 covers 16 residues. The CDR3 region is CASSPGLAGETGELFF. CDR3 bases: TGTGCCAGCTCACCGGGACTAGCGGGAGAAACCGGGGAGCTGTTTTTT. Together with reference TRBV18 and TRBJ2-2, the CDR3 gives the full variable domain: NAGVMQNPRHLVRRRGQEARLRCSPMKGHSHVYWYRQLPEEGLKFMVYLQKENIIDESGMPKERFSAEFPKEGPSILRIQQVVRGDSAAYFCASSPGLAGETGELFFGEGSRLTVL.

The chain employs TRBV29-1 and TRBJ2-3; possible D gene TRBD1, 6 bases. CDR1 and CDR2 (germline): SQVTM, ANQGSEA. Trimming removed 0 bases from V and 4 bases from J, with 8 bases in between. The length of the CDR3 is 13 residues. The CDR3 nucleotides are TGCAGCGTTGAAGACAGGGGAGCAGATACGCAGTATTTT. Amino acids: CSVEDRGADTQYF.

The chain carries TRBV9 and TRBJ1-3; D possibly corresponds to TRBD1 (5 bases). CDR1 and CDR2 from the germline V gene are SGDLS and YYNGEE. This CDR3 has 16 amino acids. The V end lost 2 bases, the J end lost 2 bases, and 14 bases lay between the germline ends. For the CDR3, the DNA is TGTGCCAGCAGCGTTGGAGGGAGCAGGGCTGGAAACACCATATATTTT. Its protein product is CASSVGGSRAGNTIYF.

The rearrangement joins TRBV11-2 to TRBJ1-2; D gene ambiguous. This CDR3 region has 12 residues. V lost 5 bases and J lost 6, with 10 bases in between. Germline V gives CDR1 SGHAT, CDR2 FQNNGV. The CDR3 bases are TGTGCCAGCAGCCGGCAGGCCGATGGCTACACCTTC. Translation gives CASSRQADGYTF.

The chain carries TRBV25-1 and TRBJ1-6; D remains ambiguous. This CDR3 is built from 14 residues. Germline V gene lookup returns CDR1 MGHDK and CDR2 SYGVNS. With 4 bases removed from V and 11 bases from J, the gap between germline ends came to 15 bases. CDR3 nucleotide sequence: TGTGCCAGCAGTGTGGGCGGAGGCGGGACACCCCTCCACTTT. Its translation: CASSVGGGGTPLHF.